This T cell receptor (beta chain) appears in the sequencing data of a study of cytomegalovirus exposure and HLA in healthy donors. In the study overall: Per a later analysis, the 666 first-cohort and some 110 validation repertoires shared one platform. Regarding the study as a whole: 164 TCR beta chains were listed as cytomegalovirus-associated. TCR clusters originating in the first cohort tended to co-occur in the roughly 120 validation repertoires, according to a later analysis. It was reportedly the case that the classifier diagnosed cytomegalovirus status with high specificity and sensitivity.

In the case of this clone: Its antigen is unidentified.

The repertoire was sequenced with immunoSEQ multiplex PCR; TCRdb's copy has only in-frame clones and lacks some. In the table there are over 100,000 clones, almost 90% of which are singletons. Sequenced input: PBMCs. This receptor was taken from a woman aged 18-29 years in good health and CMV-seronegative.

Here the CDR3 reads CASTDNGRTYNEQFF. The CDR3 DNA sequence: TGTGCCAGCACCGATAACGGGAGAACCTACAATGAGCAGTTCTTC. J is TRBJ2-1 and V is TRBV28; D is possibly TRBD2 (6 bases). The germline V gene encodes CDR1 MDHEN and CDR2 SYDVKM. This CDR3 is built from 15 residues. V was clipped by 7 bases and J by 2 bases, with 15 bases between them. Complete variable domain (other parts from reference TRBV28 and TRBJ2-1): DVKVTQSSRYLVKRTGEKVFLECVQDMDHENMFWYRQDPGLGLRLIYFSYDVKMKEKGDIPEGYSVSREKKERFSLILESASTNQTSMYLCASTDNGRTYNEQFFGPGTRLTVL.